The 9 T cell receptor beta chains presented below share a single source sample, sequenced in a study of cytomegalovirus exposure and HLA in healthy donors. PCR amplification relied on 60 Vbeta primers (plus 13 Jbeta primers). The table came from immunoSEQ multiplex PCR; TCRdb's copy has only in-frame clones and leaves some out. The sample contains approximately 200,000 clones, about four fifths of which appear only once. The specimen sequenced was PBMCs. Source of these receptors: a girl between 5 and 17 years old in good health and CMV-seropositive.

This CDR3 is CASSQLGLAPTWDYEQYF. CDR3 bases: TGTGCCAGCAGCCAACTAGGACTAGCCCCGACGTGGGACTACGAGCAGTACTTC. The chain has TRBV4-2 and TRBJ2-7; 8 bases line up with TRBD2. This CDR3 comprises 18 residues. Germline V gives CDR1 LGHNA, CDR2 YNFKEQ. The junction had 15 bases not matched to a gene; V was cut back by 2 bases and J by 3 bases.

V usage is TRBV5-6 and J usage is TRBJ1-1; D unresolved. The V end was cut by 0 bases, the J end by 2 bases, with 8 bases between. In germline, CDR1 is SGHDT, CDR2 YYEEEE. This CDR3 has 14 residues. CDR3 residues: CASSLVAVNTEAFF. The CDR3 DNA reads as TGTGCCAGCAGCTTGGTGGCCGTAAACACTGAAGCTTTCTTT.

The chain uses TRBV7-2 and TRBJ2-7; TRBD1 matches at 7 bases. CDR3 length: 15 residues. Germline V gene sequence: CDR1 SGHTA, CDR2 FQGNSA. Trimming cost V 0 bases and J 2 bases; bases outside gene matches: 4. The CDR3 loop reads CASSLAGTVPYEQYF. DNA for the CDR3: TGTGCCAGCAGCTTAGCAGGGACAGTCCCCTACGAGCAGTACTTC.

This chain joins TRBV19 and TRBJ1-3; tentative D call: TRBD1 (6 bases). Trimming pared 6 bases from V and 2 bases from J, leaving 11 bases between. The CDR3 is 14 amino acids. The germline gives CDR1 LNHDA, CDR2 SQIVND (reference sequence). CDR3 in DNA: TGTGCCAGTAGGGGGGGGGCTGCTGGAAACACCATATATTTT. Translating it yields CASRGGAAGNTIYF.

CDR3 loop: CASAPRTGGPGNEQFF. The CDR3 nucleotides read TGTGCCAGCGCCCCTAGAACGGGGGGGCCAGGGAATGAGCAGTTCTTC. The chain links TRBV4-2 to TRBJ2-1; the match to TRBD2 covers 8 bases. This CDR3 is 16 amino acids long. The germline V gene has CDR1 LGHNA and CDR2 YNFKEQ. After removal of 8 bases from V and 7 bases from J, the junction contained 16 bases not matched to a gene.

This clone was observed once. The J gene is TRBJ2-7, the V gene TRBV4-1, with TRBD1 matching 9 bases. There are 13 residues in the CDR3. J lost 7 bases, V lost 3 bases, and 4 bases had no gene match. Looked up from germline, CDR1 is MGHRA and CDR2 is YSYEKL. In DNA form, the CDR3 reads TGCGCCAGCAGCCAGACAGGGGGTAGGGAGCAGTACTTC. It encodes CASSQTGGREQYF.

The table lists this clone with a count of one. The V gene is TRBV30, the J gene TRBJ1-5; D is possibly TRBD1 (5 bases). Looked up from germline, CDR1 is GTSNPN and CDR2 is SVGIG (reference sequence). This CDR3 has 13 amino acids. V was clipped by 0 bases and J by 5 bases, with 8 bases between them. The CDR3 region has the DNA TGTGCCTGGAGTGTGTCCAGGGATCAGCCCCAGCATTTT. This sequence encodes CAWSVSRDQPQHF.

This clone was counted only a few times. The chain uses TRBV19 and TRBJ2-4; D ambiguous. Trimming took off 1 base at V and 0 bases at J, with 10 bases between the two ends. Germline CDR1 LNHDA, CDR2 SQIVND (reference sequence). The CDR3 runs 16 residues. CDR3 nucleotide sequence: TGTGCCAGTAGTATAGGAAGATACTTAGCCAAAAACATTCAGTACTTC. It encodes CASSIGRYLAKNIQYF.

The chain employs TRBV2 and TRBJ2-7; 10 bases are a match to TRBD2. This CDR3 is 20 amino acids long. CDR1 and CDR2 (germline): SNHLY, FYNNEI. V lost 3 bases to trimming and J lost 2 bases; unmatched junction nucleotides: 19. This chain's CDR3 is CASSEVVLGLAYSVPYEQYF. The CDR3 DNA follows: TGTGCCAGCAGTGAGGTGGTCCTGGGACTAGCGTACTCCGTTCCCTACGAGCAGTACTTC.